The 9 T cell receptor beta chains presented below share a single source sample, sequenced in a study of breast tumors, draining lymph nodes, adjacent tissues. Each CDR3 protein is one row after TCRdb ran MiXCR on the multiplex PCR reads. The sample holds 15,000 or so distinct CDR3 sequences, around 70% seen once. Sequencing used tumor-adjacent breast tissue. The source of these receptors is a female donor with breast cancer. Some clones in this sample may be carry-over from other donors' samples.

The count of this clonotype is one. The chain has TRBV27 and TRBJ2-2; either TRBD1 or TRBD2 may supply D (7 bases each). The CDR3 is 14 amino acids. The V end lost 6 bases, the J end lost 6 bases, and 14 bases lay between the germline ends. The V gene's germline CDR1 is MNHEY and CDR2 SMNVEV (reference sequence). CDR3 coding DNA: TGTGCCAGCAGCAGGGACAGCGGGGCCGGGGAGCTGTTTTTT. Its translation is CASSRDSGAGELFF.

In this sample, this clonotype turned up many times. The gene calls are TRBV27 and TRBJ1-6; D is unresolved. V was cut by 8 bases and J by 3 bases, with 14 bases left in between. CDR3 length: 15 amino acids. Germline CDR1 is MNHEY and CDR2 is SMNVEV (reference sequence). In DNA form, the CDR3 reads TGTGCCAGCCGAACACCCCGGATCTATAATTCACCCCTCCACTTT. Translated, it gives CASRTPRIYNSPLHF.

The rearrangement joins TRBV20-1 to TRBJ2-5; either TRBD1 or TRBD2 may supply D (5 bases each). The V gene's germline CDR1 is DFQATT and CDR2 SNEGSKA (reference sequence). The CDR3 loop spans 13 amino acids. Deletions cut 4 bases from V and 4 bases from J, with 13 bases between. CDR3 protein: CSAMRGRLETQYF. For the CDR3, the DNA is TGCAGTGCTATGAGGGGAAGGCTAGAGACCCAGTACTTC.

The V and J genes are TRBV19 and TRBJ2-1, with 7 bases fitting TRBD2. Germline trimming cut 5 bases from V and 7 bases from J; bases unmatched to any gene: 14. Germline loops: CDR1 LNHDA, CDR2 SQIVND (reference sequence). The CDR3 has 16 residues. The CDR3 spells CASSRGWGGSVNEQFF. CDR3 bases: TGTGCCAGTAGTCGCGGATGGGGCGGGAGCGTGAATGAGCAGTTCTTC. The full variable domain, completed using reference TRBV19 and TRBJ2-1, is DGGITQSPKYLFRKEGQNVTLSCEQNLNHDAMYWYRQDPGQGLRLIYYSQIVNDFQKGDIAEGYSVSREKKESFPLTVTSAQKNPTAFYLCASSRGWGGSVNEQFFGPGTRLTVL.

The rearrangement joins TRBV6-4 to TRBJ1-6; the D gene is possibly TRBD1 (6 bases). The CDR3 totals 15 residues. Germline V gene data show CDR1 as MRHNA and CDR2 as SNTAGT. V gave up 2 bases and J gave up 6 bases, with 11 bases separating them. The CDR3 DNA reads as TGTGCCAGCAGTGACGGGCAGGGGATTAATTCACCCCTCCACTTT. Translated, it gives CASSDGQGINSPLHF.

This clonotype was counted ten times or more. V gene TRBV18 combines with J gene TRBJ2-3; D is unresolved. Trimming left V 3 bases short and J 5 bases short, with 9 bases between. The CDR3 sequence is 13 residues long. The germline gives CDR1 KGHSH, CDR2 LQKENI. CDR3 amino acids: CASSPRSLDTQYF. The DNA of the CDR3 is TGTGCCAGCTCACCGAGGTCACTAGATACGCAGTATTTT.

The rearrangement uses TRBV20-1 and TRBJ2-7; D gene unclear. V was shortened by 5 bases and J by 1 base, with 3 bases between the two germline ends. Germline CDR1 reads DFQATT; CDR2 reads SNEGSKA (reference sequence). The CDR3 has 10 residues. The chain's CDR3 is CSASSYEQYF. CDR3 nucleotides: TGCAGTGCTTCGTCCTACGAGCAGTACTTC.

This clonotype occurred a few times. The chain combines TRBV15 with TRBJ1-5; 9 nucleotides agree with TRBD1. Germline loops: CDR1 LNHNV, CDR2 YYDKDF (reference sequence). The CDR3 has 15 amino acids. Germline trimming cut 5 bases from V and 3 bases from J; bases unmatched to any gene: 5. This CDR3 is CATSWDRELNQPQHF. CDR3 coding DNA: TGTGCCACCAGCTGGGACAGGGAGCTCAATCAGCCCCAGCATTTT.

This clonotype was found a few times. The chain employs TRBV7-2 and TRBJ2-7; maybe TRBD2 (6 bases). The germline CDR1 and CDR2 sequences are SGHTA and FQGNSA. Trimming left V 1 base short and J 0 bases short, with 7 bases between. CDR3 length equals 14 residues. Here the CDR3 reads CASSLGRGSYEQYF. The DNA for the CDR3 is TGTGCCAGCAGCTTAGGGCGGGGCTCCTACGAGCAGTACTTC.